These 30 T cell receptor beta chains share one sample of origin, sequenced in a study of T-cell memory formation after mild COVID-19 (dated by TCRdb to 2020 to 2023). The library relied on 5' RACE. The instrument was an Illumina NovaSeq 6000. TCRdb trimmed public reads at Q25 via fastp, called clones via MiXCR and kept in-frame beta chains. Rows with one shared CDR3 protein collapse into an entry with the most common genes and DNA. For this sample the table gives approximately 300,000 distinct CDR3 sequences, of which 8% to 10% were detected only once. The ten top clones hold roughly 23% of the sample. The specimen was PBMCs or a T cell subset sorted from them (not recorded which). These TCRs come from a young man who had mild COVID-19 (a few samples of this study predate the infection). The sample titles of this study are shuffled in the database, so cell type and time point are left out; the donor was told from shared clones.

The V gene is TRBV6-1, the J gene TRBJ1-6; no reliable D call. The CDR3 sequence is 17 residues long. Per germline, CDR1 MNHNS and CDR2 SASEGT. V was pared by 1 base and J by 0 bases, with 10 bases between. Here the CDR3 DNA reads TGTGCCAGCAGTGAAGGGGTGTGGAGCTCCTATAATTCACCCCTCCACTTT. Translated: CASSEGVWSSYNSPLHF.

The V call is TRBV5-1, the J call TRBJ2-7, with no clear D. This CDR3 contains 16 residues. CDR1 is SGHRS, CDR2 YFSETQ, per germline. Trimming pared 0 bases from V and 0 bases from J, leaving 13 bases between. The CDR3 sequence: CASSLAPVSSSYEQYV. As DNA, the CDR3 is TGCGCCAGCAGCTTGGCCCCAGTCTCGAGCTCCTACGAGCAGTACGTC.

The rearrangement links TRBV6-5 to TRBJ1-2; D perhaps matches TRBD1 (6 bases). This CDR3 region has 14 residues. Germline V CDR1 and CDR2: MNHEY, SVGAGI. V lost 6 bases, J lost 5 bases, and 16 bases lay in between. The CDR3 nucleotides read TGTGCCAGCAGGGAACCCGGGACACCATATGGCTACACCTTC. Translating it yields CASREPGTPYGYTF.

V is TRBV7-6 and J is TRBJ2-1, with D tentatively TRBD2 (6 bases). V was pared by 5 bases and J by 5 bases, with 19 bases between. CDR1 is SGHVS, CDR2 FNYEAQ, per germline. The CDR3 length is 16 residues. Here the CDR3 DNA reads TGTGCCAGCAGCCCGACTAGGCGCCCCCCTAACAATGAGCAGTTCTTC. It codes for CASSPTRRPPNNEQFF.

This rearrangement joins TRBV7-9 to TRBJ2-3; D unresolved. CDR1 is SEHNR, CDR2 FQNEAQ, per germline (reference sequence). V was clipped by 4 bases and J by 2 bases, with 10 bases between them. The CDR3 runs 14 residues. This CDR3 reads CASSWKGHTDTQYF. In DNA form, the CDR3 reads TGTGCCAGCAGCTGGAAGGGTCACACAGATACGCAGTATTTT.

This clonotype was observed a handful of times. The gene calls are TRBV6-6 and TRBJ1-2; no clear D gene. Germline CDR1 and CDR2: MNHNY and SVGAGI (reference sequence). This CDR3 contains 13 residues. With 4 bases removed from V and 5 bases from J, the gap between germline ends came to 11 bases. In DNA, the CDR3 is TGTGCCAGCAGTTTCACGGGTCCTTATGGCTACACCTTC. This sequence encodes CASSFTGPYGYTF.

CDR3 region: CASSLVNRGLNEKLFF. The CDR3 nucleotides are TGTGCCAGCAGCTTAGTAAACAGGGGTCTAAATGAAAAACTGTTTTTT. The V and J genes are TRBV7-2 and TRBJ1-4; 7 nucleotides agree with TRBD1. CDR3 size: 16 residues. Germline CDR1 is SGHTA and CDR2 is FQGNSA. The junction had 7 bases not matched to a gene; V was cut back by 1 base and J by 5 bases.

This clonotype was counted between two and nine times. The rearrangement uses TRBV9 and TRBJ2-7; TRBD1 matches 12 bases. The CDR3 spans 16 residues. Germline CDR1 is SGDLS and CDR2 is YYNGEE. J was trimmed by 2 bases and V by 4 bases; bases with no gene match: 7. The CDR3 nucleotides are TGTGCCAGCAGCCAGGGGGGACAGGGGGCCCCCTACGAGCAGTACTTC. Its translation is CASSQGGQGAPYEQYF. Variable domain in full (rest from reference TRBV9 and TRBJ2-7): DSGVTQTPKHLITATGQRVTLRCSPRSGDLSVYWYQQSLDQGLQFLIQYYNGEERAKGNILERFSAQQFPDLHSELNLSSLELGDSALYFCASSQGGQGAPYEQYFGPGTRLTVT.

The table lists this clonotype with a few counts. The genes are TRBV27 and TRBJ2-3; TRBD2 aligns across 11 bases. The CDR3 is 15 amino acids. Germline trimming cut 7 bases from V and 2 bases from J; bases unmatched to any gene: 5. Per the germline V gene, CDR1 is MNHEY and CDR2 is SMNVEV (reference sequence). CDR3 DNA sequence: TGTGCCAGCACTAGACTAGCGGGGCACACAGATACGCAGTATTTT. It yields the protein CASTRLAGHTDTQYF.

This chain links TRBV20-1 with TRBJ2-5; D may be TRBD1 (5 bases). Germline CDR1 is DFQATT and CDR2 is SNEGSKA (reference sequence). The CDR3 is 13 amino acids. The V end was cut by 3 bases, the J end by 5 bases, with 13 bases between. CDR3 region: CSASSPGIETQYF. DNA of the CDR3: TGCAGTGCTAGCTCCCCAGGGATCGAGACCCAGTACTTC.

CDR3 nucleotide sequence: TGTGCCAGCAGGGGGAACCAGGGTTACGAGCAGTACTTC. Translating gives CASRGNQGYEQYF. The chain employs TRBV6-5 and TRBJ2-7; TRBD1 might be the D (5 bases). The V gene lost 6 bases and the J gene lost 4 bases, with 13 bases spanning the gap. CDR3 length equals 13 residues. Germline V gene lookup returns CDR1 MNHEY and CDR2 SVGAGI.

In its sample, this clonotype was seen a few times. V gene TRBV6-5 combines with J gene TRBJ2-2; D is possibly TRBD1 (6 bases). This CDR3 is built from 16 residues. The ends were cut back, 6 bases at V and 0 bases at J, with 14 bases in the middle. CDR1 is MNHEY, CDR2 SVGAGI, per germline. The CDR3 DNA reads TGTGCCAGCAGCCCTAGAGGGGGAGCGAACACCGGGGAGCTGTTTTTT. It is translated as CASSPRGGANTGELFF.

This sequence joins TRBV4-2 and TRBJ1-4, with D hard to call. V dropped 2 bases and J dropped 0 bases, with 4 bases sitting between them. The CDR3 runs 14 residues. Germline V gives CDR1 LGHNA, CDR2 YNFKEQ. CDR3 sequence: CASSQQATNEKLFF. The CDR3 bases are TGTGCCAGCAGCCAACAGGCAACTAATGAAAAACTGTTTTTT.

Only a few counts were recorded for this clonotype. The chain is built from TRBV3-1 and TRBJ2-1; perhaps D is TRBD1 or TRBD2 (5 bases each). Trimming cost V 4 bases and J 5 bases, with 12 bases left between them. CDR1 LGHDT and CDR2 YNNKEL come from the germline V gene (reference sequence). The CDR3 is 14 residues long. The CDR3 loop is CASSPWDRDNEQFF. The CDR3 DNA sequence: TGTGCCAGCAGCCCTTGGGACCGCGACAATGAGCAGTTCTTC.

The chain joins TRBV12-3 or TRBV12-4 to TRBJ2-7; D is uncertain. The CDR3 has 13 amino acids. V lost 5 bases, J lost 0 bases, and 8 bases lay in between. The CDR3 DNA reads TGTGCCAGCAGTCCGTTACCCTCCTACGAGCAGTACTTC. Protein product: CASSPLPSYEQYF.

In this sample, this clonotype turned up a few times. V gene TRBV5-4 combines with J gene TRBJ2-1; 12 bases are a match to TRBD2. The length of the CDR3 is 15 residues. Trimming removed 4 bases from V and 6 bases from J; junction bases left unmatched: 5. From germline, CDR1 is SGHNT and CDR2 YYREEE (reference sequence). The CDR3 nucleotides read TGTGCCAGCAGCCGGGCTAGCGGGGGGGCCAATGAGCAGTTCTTC. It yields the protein CASSRASGGANEQFF. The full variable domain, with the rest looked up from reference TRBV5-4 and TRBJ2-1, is ETGVTQSPTHLIKTRGQQVTLRCSSQSGHNTVSWYQQALGQGPQFIFQYYREEENGRGNFPPRFSGLQFPNYSSELNVNALELDDSALYLCASSRASGGANEQFFGPGTRLTVL.

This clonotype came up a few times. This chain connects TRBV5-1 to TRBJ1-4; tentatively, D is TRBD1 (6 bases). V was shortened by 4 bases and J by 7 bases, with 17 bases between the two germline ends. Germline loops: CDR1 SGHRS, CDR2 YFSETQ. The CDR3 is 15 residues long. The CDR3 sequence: CASSVGTPAGEKLFF. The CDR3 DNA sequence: TGCGCCAGCAGCGTCGGGACACCAGCAGGTGAAAAACTGTTTTTT.

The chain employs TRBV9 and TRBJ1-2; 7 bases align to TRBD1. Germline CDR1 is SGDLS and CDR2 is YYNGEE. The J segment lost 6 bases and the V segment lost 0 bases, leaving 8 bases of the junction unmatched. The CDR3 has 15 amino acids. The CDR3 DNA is TGTGCCAGCAGCGTAGCTCCAGCACAGGGGAATGGCTACACCTTC. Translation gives CASSVAPAQGNGYTF.

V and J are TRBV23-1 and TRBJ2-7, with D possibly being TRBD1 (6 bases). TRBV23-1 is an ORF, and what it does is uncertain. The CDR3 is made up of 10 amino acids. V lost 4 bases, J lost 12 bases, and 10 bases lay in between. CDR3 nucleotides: TGCGCCAGCAGTCCGTGGACAGCGTACGTC. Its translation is CASSPWTAYV.

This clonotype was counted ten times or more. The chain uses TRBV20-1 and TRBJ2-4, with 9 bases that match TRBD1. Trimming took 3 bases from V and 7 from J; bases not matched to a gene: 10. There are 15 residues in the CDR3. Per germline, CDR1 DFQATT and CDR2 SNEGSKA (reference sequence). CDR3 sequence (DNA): TGCAGTGCTAGGGACGACAGGGGGGTTTCGAACATTCAGTACTTC. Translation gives CSARDDRGVSNIQYF.

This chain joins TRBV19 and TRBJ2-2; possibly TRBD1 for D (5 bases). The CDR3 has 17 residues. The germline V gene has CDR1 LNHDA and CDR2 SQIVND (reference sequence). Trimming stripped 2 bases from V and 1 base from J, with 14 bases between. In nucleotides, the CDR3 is TGTGCCAGTAGTATATGGGCCGGACAACGGAACACCGGGGAGCTGTTTTTT. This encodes CASSIWAGQRNTGELFF.

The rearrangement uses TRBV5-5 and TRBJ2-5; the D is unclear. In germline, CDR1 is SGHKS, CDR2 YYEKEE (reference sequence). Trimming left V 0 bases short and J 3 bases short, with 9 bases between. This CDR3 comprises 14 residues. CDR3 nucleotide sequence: TGTGCCAGCAGCTTGGGGGCAGCAAAAGAGACCCAGTACTTC. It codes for CASSLGAAKETQYF.

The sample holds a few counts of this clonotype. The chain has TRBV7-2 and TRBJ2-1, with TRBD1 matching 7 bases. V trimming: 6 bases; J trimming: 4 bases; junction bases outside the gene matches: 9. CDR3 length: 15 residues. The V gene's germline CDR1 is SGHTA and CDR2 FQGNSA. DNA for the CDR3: TGTGCCAGCAGAATAACCGGGACAGATTACAATGAGCAGTTCTTC. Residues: CASRITGTDYNEQFF. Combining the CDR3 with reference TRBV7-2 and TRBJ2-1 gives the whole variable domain GAGVSQSPSNKVTEKGKDVELRCDPISGHTALYWYRQSLGQGLEFLIYFQGNSAPDKSGLPSDRFSAERTGGSVSTLTIQRTQQEDSAVYLCASRITGTDYNEQFFGPGTRLTVL.

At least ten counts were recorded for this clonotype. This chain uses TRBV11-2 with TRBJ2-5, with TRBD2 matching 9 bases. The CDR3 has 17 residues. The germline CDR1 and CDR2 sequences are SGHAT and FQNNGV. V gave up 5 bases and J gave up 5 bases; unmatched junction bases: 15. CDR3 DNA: TGTGCCAGCAGCCCCCGCTCGGGAGCGGGGGGCCGGGAGACCCAGTACTTC. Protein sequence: CASSPRSGAGGRETQYF. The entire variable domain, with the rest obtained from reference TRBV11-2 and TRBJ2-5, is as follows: EAGVAQSPRYKIIEKRQSVAFWCNPISGHATLYWYQQILGQGPKLLIQFQNNGVVDDSQLPKDRFSAERLKGVDSTLKIQPAKLEDSAVYLCASSPRSGAGGRETQYFGPGTRLLVL.

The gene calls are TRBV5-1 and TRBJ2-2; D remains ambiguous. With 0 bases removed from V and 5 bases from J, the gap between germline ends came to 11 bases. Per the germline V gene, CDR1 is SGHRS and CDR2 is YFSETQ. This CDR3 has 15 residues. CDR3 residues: CASSLAEPSTGELFF. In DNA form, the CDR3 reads TGCGCCAGCAGCTTGGCGGAGCCGTCGACCGGGGAGCTGTTTTTT.

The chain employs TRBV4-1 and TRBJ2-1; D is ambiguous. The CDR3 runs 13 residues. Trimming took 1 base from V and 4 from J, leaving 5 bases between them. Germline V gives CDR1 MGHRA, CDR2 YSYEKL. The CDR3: CASSQGQYNEQFF. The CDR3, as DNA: TGCGCCAGCAGCCAAGGGCAATACAATGAGCAGTTCTTC.

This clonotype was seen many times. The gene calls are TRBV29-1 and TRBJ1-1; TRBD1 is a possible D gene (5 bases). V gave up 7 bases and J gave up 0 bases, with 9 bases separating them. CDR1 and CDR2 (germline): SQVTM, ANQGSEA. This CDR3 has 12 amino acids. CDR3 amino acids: CSGGHLNTEAFF. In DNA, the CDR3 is TGCAGCGGAGGACACCTGAACACTGAAGCTTTCTTT. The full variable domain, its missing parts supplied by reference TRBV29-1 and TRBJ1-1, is SAVISQKPSRDICQRGTSLTIQCQVDSQVTMMFWYRQQPGQSLTLIATANQGSEATYESGFVIDKFPISRPNLTFSTLTVSNMSPEDSSIYLCSGGHLNTEAFFGQGTRLTVV.

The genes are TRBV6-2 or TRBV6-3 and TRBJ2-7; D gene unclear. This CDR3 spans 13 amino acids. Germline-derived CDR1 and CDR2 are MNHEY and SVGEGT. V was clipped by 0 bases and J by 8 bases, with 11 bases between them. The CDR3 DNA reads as TGTGCCAGCAGTTACTCGTACGCGGCACAGCAGTACGTC. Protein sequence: CASSYSYAAQQYV.

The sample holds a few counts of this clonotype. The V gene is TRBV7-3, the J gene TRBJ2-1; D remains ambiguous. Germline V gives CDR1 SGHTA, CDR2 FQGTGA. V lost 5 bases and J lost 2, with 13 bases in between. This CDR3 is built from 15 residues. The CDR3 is CASSRESSTYNEQFF. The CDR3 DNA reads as TGTGCCAGCAGCCGCGAATCTTCCACCTACAATGAGCAGTTCTTC.

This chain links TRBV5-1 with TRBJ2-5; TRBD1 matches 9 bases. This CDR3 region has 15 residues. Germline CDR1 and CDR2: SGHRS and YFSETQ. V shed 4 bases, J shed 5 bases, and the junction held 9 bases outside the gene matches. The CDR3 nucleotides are TGCGCCAGCAGCGCGGGGACAGGGATTTACGAGACCCAGTACTTC. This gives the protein CASSAGTGIYETQYF.